This T cell receptor beta chain comes out of a study of T cell changes during pregnancy in multiple sclerosis. Losses at the gene ends were 5 bases for V and 0 bases for J; bases not matched to a gene: 7. The V gene's germline CDR1 is SGHNT and CDR2 YENEEA. The CDR3 is 17 amino acids. Assay: immunoSEQ multiplex PCR; the TCRdb copy retains only in-frame clones and omits some. The sample lists 78,000 or so clones, 85% to 95% occurring once. The receptor was isolated from a female donor with multiple sclerosis, enrolled in a pregnancy study. The rearrangement uses TRBV11-3 and TRBJ2-2, with 9 bases lining up with TRBD1. The input for sequencing was CD4+ T cells from peripheral blood mononuclear cells, taken before pregnancy. CDR3 loop: CASSPDRGNANTGELFF. CDR3 nucleotide sequence: TGTGCCAGCAGCCCAGACAGGGGGAACGCGAACACCGGGGAGCTGTTTTTT.